Detailed here is one TCR beta chain. Its antigen is unidentified. The sample comes from a study of cytomegalovirus exposure and HLA in healthy donors. Study-wide context: The 95 million to 120 million unique TCR beta sequences, from about 190 million T cells, were found by an earlier analysis.

PCR used 60 Vbeta primers and 13 Jbeta primers. TCRdb keeps only in-frame clones here, not all; method: immunoSEQ multiplex PCR. The sample holds fewer than 40,000 clones, roughly 88% seen once. General observations from the study: CMV serostatus stood as the only immune exposure information on hand. A few chains linked to CMV were shown in vitro to be specific for CMV antigens.

Sequencing used PBMCs. The origin of this receptor is a woman under 30 in good health and CMV-seronegative.

DNA for the CDR3: TGTGCCAGCAGTTCAGGACTTTGGAGTGGGTATTTT. As protein: CASSSGLWSGYF. The rearrangement joins TRBV7-9 to TRBJ2-3, with D maybe TRBD2 (5 bases). CDR3 length equals 12 residues. Between the trimmed V and J ends, which lost 6 bases and 14 bases, there was a span of 18 bases. Germline V gene data show CDR1 as SEHNR and CDR2 as FQNEAQ (reference sequence). Supplemented by reference TRBV7-9 and TRBJ2-3, the full variable domain reads DTGVSQNPRHKITKRGQNVTFRCDPISEHNRLYWYRQTLGQGPEFLTYFQNEAQLEKSRLLSDRFSAERPKGSFSTLEIQRTEQGDSAMYLCASSSGLWSGYFGPGTRLTVL.